The 19 T cell receptor beta chains in this list originate from one sample, sequenced in a study of blood T cell repertoires in COVID-19. Clones were sequenced by immunoSEQ multiplex PCR, and TCRdb holds only the in-frame ones, with some missing. Among about 220,000 clones listed, around 82% were seen once. The material sequenced was PBMCs or T cells enriched from blood (not recorded which). The source of these receptors is a middle-aged woman who had been exposed to COVID-19.

This clone was observed a single time. V usage is TRBV3-1 (or the pseudogene TRBV3-2) and J usage is TRBJ1-4, with 7 positions matching TRBD1. V shed 1 base and J 8 bases; nucleotides not matched to a gene: 13. This CDR3 contains 17 residues. Germline loops: CDR1 LGHDT, CDR2 YNNKEL (reference sequence). CDR3 nucleotide sequence: TGTGCCAGCAGCCAAGTTCCTTTCAACTCCAGGGGGGAAAAACTGTTTTTT. It encodes CASSQVPFNSRGEKLFF.

The sample holds a few counts of this clone. The J gene is TRBJ2-3, the V gene TRBV14; D gene uncertain. CDR3 length: 14 amino acids. The V and J ends lost 0 bases and 7 bases respectively, with 11 bases between them. The germline CDR1 and CDR2 sequences are SGHDN and FVKESK. The CDR3 nucleotides are TGTGCCAGCAGCCAAGATCGGAGCGCGAATACGCAGTATTTT. Protein: CASSQDRSANTQYF.

The chain joins TRBV9 to TRBJ1-2; D gene unclear. This CDR3 region has 14 residues. CDR1 and CDR2 (germline): SGDLS, YYNGEE. V was clipped by 0 bases and J by 4 bases, with 10 bases between them. The CDR3 DNA follows: TGTGCCAGCAGCGTAGGCGTAACCACCTATGGCTACACCTTC. Translating it yields CASSVGVTTYGYTF.

In this sample, this clone turned up a few times. The genes are TRBV2 and TRBJ1-5; D is unclear. The CDR3 has 15 residues. Germline CDR1 SNHLY, CDR2 FYNNEI. The ends were cut back, 5 bases at V and 1 base at J, with 12 bases in the middle. CDR3 nucleotide sequence: TGTGCCAGCAGTTGGGAGGGCCGAAGCAATCAGCCCCAGCATTTT. Amino acids: CASSWEGRSNQPQHF. The complete variable domain, with remaining parts taken from reference TRBV2 and TRBJ1-5, reads EPEVTQTPSHQVTQMGQEVILRCVPISNHLYFYWYRQILGQKVEFLVSFYNNEISEKSEIFDDQFSVERPDGSNFTLKIRSTKLEDSAMYFCASSWEGRSNQPQHFGDGTRLSIL.

This chain connects TRBV10-1 to TRBJ1-1; TRBD1 is a possible D gene (5 bases). CDR1 WNHNN and CDR2 SYGVQD come from the germline V gene (reference sequence). The CDR3 runs to 20 residues. Trimming took 8 bases from V and 1 from J, leaving 32 bases between them. CDR3 region: CASPTTGQHEKPRGNTEAFF. The CDR3 nucleotides are TGCGCCAGCCCTACCACCGGACAACACGAGAAGCCTAGAGGGAACACTGAAGCTTTCTTT.

The chain couples TRBV7-2 to TRBJ1-2, with 10 bases identical to TRBD1. The length of the CDR3 is 15 residues. V dropped 2 bases and J dropped 6; count of bases not matched to a gene: 6. Germline CDR1 SGHTA, CDR2 FQGNSA. CDR3 protein: CASSLRQGAENGYTF. In nucleotides, the CDR3 is TGTGCCAGCAGCTTACGACAGGGGGCGGAAAATGGCTACACCTTC.

This clone was found once. The gene calls are TRBV18 and TRBJ1-1, with D uncertain. Between the trimmed V and J ends, which lost 1 base and 3 bases, there was a span of 9 bases. The CDR3 runs to 14 residues. Germline-derived CDR1 and CDR2 are KGHSH and LQKENI. CDR3 nucleotide sequence: TGTGCCAGCTCACCACAAGGGAGGGACACTGAAGCTTTCTTT. Translation: CASSPQGRDTEAFF.

A word on this clone: This sample also contains other DNA sequences that code for the same CDR3. J is TRBJ2-1 and V is TRBV5-1, with D tentatively TRBD1 (5 bases). From germline, CDR1 is SGHRS and CDR2 YFSETQ. V lost 4 bases to trimming and J lost 8 bases, with 13 bases between them. The CDR3 totals 13 residues. CDR3 loop: CASSRERGHEQFF. The CDR3 bases are TGCGCCAGCAGCCGCGAAAGGGGTCATGAGCAGTTCTTC.

The V and J genes are TRBV5-6 and TRBJ1-3, with TRBD1 as a possible D gene (6 bases). CDR3 length equals 14 residues. Trimming cost V 1 base and J 4 bases, with 9 bases left between them. Germline V gene data show CDR1 as SGHDT and CDR2 as YYEEEE. CDR3 nucleotide sequence: TGTGCCAGCAGCTTGCCAGGGGAAGGAAACACCATATATTTT. Translated: CASSLPGEGNTIYF.

This clone has only a few counts. The CDR3 is CASSGDSSYEQYF. CDR3 DNA sequence: TGTGCCAGCAGTGGGGACAGCTCCTACGAGCAGTACTTC. The rearrangement joins TRBV28 to TRBJ2-7, with 7 bases lining up with TRBD1. V lost 5 bases, J lost 0 bases, and 1 base stayed unmatched. The CDR3 has 13 residues. The germline V gene encodes CDR1 MDHEN and CDR2 SYDVKM.

The rearrangement links TRBV9 to TRBJ2-7; 7 bases agree with TRBD2. The length of the CDR3 is 13 residues. V gave up 4 bases and J gave up 3 bases; unmatched junction bases: 4. CDR1 and CDR2 (germline): SGDLS, YYNGEE. In nucleotides, the CDR3 is TGTGCCAGCAGCCCGCGGGGGAACTACGAGCAGTACTTC. Translated: CASSPRGNYEQYF. Full variable domain (remainder filled in from reference TRBV9 and TRBJ2-7): DSGVTQTPKHLITATGQRVTLRCSPRSGDLSVYWYQQSLDQGLQFLIQYYNGEERAKGNILERFSAQQFPDLHSELNLSSLELGDSALYFCASSPRGNYEQYFGPGTRLTVT.

V and J are TRBV7-9 and TRBJ2-1; D might be TRBD1 (6 bases). The CDR3 extends over 14 amino acids. Between the trimmed V and J ends, which lost 3 bases and 14 bases, there was a span of 20 bases. CDR1 SEHNR and CDR2 FQNEAQ come from the germline V gene (reference sequence). Written as DNA, the CDR3 is TGTGCCAGCAGCTTCTCTATCGAGGGCGCAGGGGAGTTCTTC. It specifies CASSFSIEGAGEFF.

The rearrangement uses TRBV19 and TRBJ1-5; a possible D gene is TRBD1 (6 bases). Germline V gene sequence: CDR1 LNHDA, CDR2 SQIVND (reference sequence). V lost 2 bases and J lost 2, with 19 bases in between. The length of the CDR3 is 18 residues. The DNA of the CDR3 is TGTGCCAGTAGTATACCCTCATACAGGGTGGGAGGCAATCAGCCCCAGCATTTT. It yields the protein CASSIPSYRVGGNQPQHF. Filled out from reference TRBV19 and TRBJ1-5, the complete variable domain reads DGGITQSPKYLFRKEGQNVTLSCEQNLNHDAMYWYRQDPGQGLRLIYYSQIVNDFQKGDIAEGYSVSREKKESFPLTVTSAQKNPTAFYLCASSIPSYRVGGNQPQHFGDGTRLSIL.

V gene TRBV7-3 combines with J gene TRBJ2-5; unclear D gene. Trimming took 0 bases from V and 5 from J, leaving 10 bases between them. This CDR3 spans 14 amino acids. The germline V gene has CDR1 SGHTA and CDR2 FQGTGA. As DNA, the CDR3 is TGTGCCAGCAGCTTAACTTTCGGGTTTGAGACCCAGTACTTC. Amino acids: CASSLTFGFETQYF.

This clone was detected many times. J is TRBJ2-3 and V is TRBV4-2; TRBD2 matches at 7 bases. The CDR3 contains 18 residues. J gave up 2 bases and V 2 bases, and 13 bases lay outside the gene matches. The germline gives CDR1 LGHNA, CDR2 YNFKEQ. The CDR3 nucleotides read TGTGCCAGCAGCCAAAGCCTGACCAGCGGGATAAACACAGATACGCAGTATTTT. Translating it yields CASSQSLTSGINTDTQYF.

CDR3 region: CASSTRTSGYNEQFF. The CDR3 region has the DNA TGTGCCAGCAGTACACGGACTAGCGGTTACAATGAGCAGTTCTTC. The genes are TRBV28 and TRBJ2-1, with TRBD2 identical over 10 bases. Germline loops: CDR1 MDHEN, CDR2 SYDVKM. V trimming: 5 bases; J trimming: 4 bases; junction bases outside the gene matches: 5. The CDR3 runs 15 residues.

The chain joins TRBV15 to TRBJ2-3; D unclear. The CDR3 consists of 13 residues. CDR1 is LNHNV, CDR2 YYDKDF, per germline (reference sequence). The ends were cut back, 0 bases at V and 5 bases at J, with 6 bases in the middle. As DNA, the CDR3 is TGTGCCACCAGCAGAGATCGCAGAGATACGCAGTATTTT. Translating it yields CATSRDRRDTQYF.

This chain uses TRBV7-3 with TRBJ2-2, with 10 bases matching TRBD2. Germline CDR1 SGHTA, CDR2 FQGTGA. The junction had 8 bases not matched to a gene; V was cut back by 4 bases and J by 6 bases. The CDR3 sequence is 16 residues long. The CDR3 DNA sequence: TGTGCCAGCAGCTCGGAGCGGGGGGGCGGATCCGGGGAGCTGTTTTTT. Translation gives CASSSERGGGSGELFF.

The rearrangement links TRBV6-5 to TRBJ2-1; D is undetermined. This CDR3 contains 13 residues. Trimming shortened V by 8 bases and J by 0 bases, and 8 bases separated the two germline ends. Germline V lookup: CDR1 MNHEY, CDR2 SVGAGI. As DNA, the CDR3 is TGTGCCAGCTCCCGGAGCTCCTACAATGAGCAGTTCTTC. It encodes CASSRSSYNEQFF.